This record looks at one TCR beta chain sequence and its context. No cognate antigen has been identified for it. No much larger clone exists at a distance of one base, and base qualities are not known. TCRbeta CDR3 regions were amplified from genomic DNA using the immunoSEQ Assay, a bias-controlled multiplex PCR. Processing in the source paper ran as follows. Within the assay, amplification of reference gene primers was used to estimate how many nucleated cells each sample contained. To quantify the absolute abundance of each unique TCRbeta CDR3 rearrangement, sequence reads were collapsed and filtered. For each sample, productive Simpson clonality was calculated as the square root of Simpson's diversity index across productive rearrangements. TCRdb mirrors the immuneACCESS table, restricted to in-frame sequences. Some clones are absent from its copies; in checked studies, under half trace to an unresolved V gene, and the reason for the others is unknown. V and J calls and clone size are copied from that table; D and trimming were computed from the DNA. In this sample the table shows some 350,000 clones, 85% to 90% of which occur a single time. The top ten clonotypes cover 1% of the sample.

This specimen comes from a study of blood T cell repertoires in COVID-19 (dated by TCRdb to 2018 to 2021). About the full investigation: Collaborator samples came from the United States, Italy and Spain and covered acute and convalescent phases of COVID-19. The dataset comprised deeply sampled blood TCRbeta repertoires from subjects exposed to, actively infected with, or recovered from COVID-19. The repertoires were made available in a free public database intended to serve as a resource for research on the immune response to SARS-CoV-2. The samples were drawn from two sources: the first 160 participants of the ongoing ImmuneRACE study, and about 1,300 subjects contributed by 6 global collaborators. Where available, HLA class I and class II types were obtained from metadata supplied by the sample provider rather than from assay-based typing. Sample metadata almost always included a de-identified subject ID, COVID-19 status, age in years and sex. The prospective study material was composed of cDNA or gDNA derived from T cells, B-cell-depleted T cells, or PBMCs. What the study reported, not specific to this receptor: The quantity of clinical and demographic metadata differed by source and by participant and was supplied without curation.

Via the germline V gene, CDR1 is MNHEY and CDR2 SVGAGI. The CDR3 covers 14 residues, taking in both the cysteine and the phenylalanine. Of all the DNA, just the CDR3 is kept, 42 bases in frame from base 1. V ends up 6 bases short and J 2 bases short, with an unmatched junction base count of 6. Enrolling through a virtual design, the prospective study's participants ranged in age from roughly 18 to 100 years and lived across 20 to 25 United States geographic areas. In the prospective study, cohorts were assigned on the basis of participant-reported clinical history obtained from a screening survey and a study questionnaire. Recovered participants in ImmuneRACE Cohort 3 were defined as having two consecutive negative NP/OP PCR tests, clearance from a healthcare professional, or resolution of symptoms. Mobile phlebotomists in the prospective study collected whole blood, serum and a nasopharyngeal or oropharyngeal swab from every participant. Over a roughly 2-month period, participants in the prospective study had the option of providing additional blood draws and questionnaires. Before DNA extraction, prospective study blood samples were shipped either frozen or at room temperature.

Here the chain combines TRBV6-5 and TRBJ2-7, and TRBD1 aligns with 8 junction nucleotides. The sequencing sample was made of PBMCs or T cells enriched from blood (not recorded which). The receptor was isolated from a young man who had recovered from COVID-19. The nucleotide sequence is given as TGTGCCAGCAGGGAGACAGGGGCCCCCTACGAGCAGTACTTC. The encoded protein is CASRETGAPYEQYF.